This T cell receptor beta chain was sequenced in a study of T-cell memory formation after mild COVID-19. Study conclusions and caveats: Largely, contracting CD4+ clones fell within CM and EM, and contracting CD8+ clones within EMRA.

TCRalpha and TCRbeta libraries used 5'RACE with constant-segment primers and UMIs. TCRdb reprocessed the 5' RACE reads with MiXCR, giving one entry per CDR3 protein. In the table there are almost 35,000 distinct CDR3 sequences, approximately 7.7% of which are singletons. This clonotype showed up many times. The target antigen is unknown. Germline V lookup: CDR1 SGHRS, CDR2 YFSETQ. The CDR3 totals 13 residues. Trimming pared 1 base from V and 5 bases from J, leaving 6 bases between. The V and J genes are TRBV5-1 and TRBJ1-4, with D possibly matching TRBD1 (6 bases). The TCR sequence derives from a man aged 18 to 29 who had mild COVID-19 (a few samples of this study predate the infection). Cell type and time point are not known. Material for sequencing was PBMCs or a T cell subset sorted from them (not recorded which). The CDR3: CASSLTGNEKLFF. The CDR3 DNA sequence: TGCGCCAGCAGCTTGACAGGGAATGAAAAACTGTTTTTT.